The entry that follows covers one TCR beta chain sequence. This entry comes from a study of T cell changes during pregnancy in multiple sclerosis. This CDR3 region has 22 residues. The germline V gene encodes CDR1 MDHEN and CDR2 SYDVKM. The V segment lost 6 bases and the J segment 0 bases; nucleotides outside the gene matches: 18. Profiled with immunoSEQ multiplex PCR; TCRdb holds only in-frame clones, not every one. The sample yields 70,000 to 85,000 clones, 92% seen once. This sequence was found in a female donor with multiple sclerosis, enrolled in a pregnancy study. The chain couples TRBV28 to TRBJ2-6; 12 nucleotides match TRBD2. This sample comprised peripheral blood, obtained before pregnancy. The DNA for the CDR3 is TGTGCCAGCAGACTACGTAGACTAGCGGGAGATTCTCCCCTCTCTGGGGCCAACGTCCTGACTTTC. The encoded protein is CASRLRRLAGDSPLSGANVLTF.